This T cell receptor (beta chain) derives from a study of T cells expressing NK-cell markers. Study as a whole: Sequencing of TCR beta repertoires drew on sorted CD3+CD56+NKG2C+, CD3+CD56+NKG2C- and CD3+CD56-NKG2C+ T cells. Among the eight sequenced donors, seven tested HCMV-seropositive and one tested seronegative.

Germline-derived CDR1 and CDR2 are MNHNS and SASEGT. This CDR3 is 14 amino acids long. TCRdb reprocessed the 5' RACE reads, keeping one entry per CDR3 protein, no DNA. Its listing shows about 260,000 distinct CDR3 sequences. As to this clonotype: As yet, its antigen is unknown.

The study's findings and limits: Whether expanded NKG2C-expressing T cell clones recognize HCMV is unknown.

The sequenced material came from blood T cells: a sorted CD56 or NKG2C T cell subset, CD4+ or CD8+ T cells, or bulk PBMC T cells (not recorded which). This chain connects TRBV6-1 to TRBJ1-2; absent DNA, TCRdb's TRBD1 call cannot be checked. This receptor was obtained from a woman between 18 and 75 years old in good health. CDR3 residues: CASSPIQGHYGYTF.